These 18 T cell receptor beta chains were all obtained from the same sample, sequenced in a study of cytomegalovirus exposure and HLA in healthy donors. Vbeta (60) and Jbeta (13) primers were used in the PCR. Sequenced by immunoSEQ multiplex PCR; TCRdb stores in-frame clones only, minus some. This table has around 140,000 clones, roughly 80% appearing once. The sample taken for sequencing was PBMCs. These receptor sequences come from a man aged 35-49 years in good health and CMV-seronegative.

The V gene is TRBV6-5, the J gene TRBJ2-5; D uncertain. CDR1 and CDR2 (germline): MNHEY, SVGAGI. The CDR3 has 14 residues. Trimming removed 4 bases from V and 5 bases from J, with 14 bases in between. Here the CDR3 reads CASSSAPLTETQYF. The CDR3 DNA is TGTGCCAGCAGTTCGGCGCCCTTGACTGAGACCCAGTACTTC.

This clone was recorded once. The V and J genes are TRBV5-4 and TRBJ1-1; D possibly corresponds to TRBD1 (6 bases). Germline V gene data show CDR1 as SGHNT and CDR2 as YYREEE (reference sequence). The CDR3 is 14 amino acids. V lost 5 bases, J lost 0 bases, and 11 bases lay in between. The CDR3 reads CASRPDSLNTEAFF. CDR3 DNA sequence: TGTGCCAGCAGGCCGGACAGTTTGAACACTGAAGCTTTCTTT.

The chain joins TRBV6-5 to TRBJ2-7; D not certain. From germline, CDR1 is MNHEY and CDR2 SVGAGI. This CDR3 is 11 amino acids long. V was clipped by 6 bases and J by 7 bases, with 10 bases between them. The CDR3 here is CASSPGWEQYF. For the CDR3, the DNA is TGTGCCAGCAGCCCCGGTTGGGAGCAGTACTTC.

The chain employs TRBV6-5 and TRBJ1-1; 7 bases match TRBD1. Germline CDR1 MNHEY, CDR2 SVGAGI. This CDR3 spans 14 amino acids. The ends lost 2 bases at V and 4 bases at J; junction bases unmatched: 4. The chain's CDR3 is CASSYTGQATEAFF. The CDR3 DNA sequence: TGTGCCAGCAGTTACACAGGACAGGCCACTGAAGCTTTCTTT.

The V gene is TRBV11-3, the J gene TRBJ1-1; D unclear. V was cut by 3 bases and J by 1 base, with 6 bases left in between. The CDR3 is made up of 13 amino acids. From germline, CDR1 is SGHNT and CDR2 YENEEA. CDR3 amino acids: CASSFQENTEAFF. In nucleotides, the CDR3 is TGTGCCAGCAGCTTTCAGGAGAACACTGAAGCTTTCTTT.

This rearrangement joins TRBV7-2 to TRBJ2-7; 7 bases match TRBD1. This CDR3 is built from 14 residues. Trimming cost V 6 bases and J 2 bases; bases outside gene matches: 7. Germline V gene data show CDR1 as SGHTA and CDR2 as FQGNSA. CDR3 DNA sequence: TGTGCCAGCAGATATCAAGGGGGCCCCTACGAGCAGTACTTC. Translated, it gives CASRYQGGPYEQYF.

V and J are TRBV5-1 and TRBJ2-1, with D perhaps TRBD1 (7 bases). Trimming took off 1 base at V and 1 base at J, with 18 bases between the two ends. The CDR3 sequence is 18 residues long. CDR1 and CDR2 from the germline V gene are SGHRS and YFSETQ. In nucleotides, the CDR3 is TGCGCCAGCAGCTTGCGGAGGGCCGGGGACAGATCCTACAATGAGCAGTTCTTC. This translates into CASSLRRAGDRSYNEQFF.

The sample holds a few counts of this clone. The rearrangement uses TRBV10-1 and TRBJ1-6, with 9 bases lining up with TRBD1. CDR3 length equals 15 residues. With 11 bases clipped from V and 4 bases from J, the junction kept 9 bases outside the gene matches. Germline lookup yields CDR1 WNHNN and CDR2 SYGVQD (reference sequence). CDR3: CAEPGQGTYNSPLHF. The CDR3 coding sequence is TGCGCCGAGCCGGGACAGGGAACGTATAATTCACCCCTCCACTTT.

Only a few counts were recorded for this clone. The CDR3 spells CASSQTGGKETQYF. In DNA form, the CDR3 reads TGCGCCAGCAGCCAAACGGGGGGAAAGGAGACCCAGTACTTC. The V gene is TRBV4-1, the J gene TRBJ2-5; 7 bases agree with TRBD2. In germline, CDR1 is MGHRA, CDR2 YSYEKL. V trimming: 2 bases; J trimming: 5 bases; junction bases outside the gene matches: 5. The CDR3 has 14 residues.

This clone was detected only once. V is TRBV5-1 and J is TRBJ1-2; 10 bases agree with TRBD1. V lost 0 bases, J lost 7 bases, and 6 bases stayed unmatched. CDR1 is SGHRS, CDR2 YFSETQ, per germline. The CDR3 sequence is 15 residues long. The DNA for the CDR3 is TGCGCCAGCAGCTTGGCAGTCGGGGACAGGGGTGGCTACACCTTC. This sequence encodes CASSLAVGDRGGYTF.

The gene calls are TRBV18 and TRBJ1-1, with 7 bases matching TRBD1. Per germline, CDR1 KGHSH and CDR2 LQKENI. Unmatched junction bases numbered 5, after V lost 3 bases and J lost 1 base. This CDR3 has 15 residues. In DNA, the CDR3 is TGTGCCAGCTCACCTACGGGACAGAAGAACACTGAAGCTTTCTTT. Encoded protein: CASSPTGQKNTEAFF.

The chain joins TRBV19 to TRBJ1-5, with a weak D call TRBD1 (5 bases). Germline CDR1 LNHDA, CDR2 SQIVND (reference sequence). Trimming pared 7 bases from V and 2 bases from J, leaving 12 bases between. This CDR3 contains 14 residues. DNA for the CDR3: TGTGCCAGTACCCGCGACAGCCGCAATCAGCCCCAGCATTTT. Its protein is CASTRDSRNQPQHF.

The CDR3 loop is CASSKEGLSGNTIYF. Here the CDR3 DNA reads TGTGCCAGCAGCAAAGAGGGGCTCTCTGGAAACACCATATATTTT. The rearrangement links TRBV21-1 to TRBJ1-3; the table's D call, TRBD1, was not checked against the DNA. TRBV21-1 is a documented pseudogene. This CDR3 has 15 residues.

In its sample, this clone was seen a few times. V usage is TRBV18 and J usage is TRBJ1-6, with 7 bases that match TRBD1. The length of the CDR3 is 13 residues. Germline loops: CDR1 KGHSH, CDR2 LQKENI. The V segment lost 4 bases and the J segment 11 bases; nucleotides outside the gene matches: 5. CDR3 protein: CASSLWDRTPLHF. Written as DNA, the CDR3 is TGTGCCAGCTCACTTTGGGACAGAACACCCCTCCACTTT.

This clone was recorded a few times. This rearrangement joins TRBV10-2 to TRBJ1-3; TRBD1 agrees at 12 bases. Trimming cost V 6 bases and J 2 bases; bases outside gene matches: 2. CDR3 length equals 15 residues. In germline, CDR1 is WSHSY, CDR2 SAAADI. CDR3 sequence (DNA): TGCGCCAGCAGGGGGACAGGGGGCACTGGAAACACCATATATTTT. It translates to CASRGTGGTGNTIYF.

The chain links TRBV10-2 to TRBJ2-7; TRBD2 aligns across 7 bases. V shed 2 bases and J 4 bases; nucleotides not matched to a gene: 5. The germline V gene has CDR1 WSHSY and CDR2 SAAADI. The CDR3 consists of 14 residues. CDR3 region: CASSETGGRYEQYF. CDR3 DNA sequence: TGCGCCAGCAGTGAGACGGGGGGTCGGTACGAGCAGTACTTC.

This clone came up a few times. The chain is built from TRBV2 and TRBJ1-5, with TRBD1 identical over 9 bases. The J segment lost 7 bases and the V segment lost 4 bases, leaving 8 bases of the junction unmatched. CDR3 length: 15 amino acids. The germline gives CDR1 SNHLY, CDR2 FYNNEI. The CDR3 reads CASSALQGAEQPQHF. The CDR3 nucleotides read TGTGCCAGCAGTGCTCTACAGGGGGCTGAACAGCCCCAGCATTTT.

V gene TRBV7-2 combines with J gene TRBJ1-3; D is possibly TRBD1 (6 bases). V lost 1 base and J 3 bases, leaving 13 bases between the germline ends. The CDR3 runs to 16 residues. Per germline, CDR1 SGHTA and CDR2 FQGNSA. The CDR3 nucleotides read TGTGCCAGCAGCTTAGAAGGCGGCAGGGGTGGAAACACCATATATTTT. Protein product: CASSLEGGRGGNTIYF.